This T cell receptor beta chain is drawn from a study of naive and memory T cell subsets. Findings and caveats of the study: Diversity fell and Gini index rose from naive through CM, EM, EMRA.

Two oligonucleotides, mixed equimolar, formed the beta constant-region primer covering TRBC1 and TRBC2. Each CDR3 protein gets one entry after TCRdb re-called the UMI-ligation and nested PCR reads with MiXCR. Of 37,000 or so distinct CDR3 sequences listed, 13% are singletons. This CDR3 has 18 residues. Germline CDR1 SGHTA, CDR2 FQGNSA. V was cut by 2 bases and J by 1 base, with 19 bases left in between. This clonotype was recorded many times. Its antigen is unidentified. This clonotype was sampled from a human donor in good health. V is TRBV7-2 and J is TRBJ2-3, with D perhaps TRBD2 (6 bases). Sequences were obtained from effector memory CD4+ T cells from blood. This sample's subset: effector memory, CD45RA- CD27-. The chain's CDR3 is CASSLYPSRGGGTDTQYF. The CDR3 nucleotides read TGTGCCAGCAGCTTATATCCCTCTCGGGGCGGGGGCACAGATACGCAGTATTTT.